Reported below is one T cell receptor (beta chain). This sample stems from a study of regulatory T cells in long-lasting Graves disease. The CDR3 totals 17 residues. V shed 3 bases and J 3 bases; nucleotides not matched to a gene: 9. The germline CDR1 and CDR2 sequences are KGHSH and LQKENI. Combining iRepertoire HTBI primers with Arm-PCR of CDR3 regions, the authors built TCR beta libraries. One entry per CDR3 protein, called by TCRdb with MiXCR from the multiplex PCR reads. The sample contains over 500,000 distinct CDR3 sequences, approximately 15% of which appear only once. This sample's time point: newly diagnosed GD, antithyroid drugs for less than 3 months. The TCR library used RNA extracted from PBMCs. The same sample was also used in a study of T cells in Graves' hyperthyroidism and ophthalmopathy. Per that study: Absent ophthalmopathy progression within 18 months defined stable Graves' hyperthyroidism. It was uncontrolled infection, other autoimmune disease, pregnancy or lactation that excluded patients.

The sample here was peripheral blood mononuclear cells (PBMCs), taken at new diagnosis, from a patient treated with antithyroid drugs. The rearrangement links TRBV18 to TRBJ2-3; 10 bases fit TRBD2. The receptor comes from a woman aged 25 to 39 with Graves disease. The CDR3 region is CASSPAPSGSSTDTQYF. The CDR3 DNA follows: TGTGCCAGCTCACCCGCCCCTAGCGGGAGTAGTACAGATACGCAGTATTTT. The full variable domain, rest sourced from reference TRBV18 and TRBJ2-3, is NAGVMQNPRHLVRRRGQEARLRCSPMKGHSHVYWYRQLPEEGLKFMVYLQKENIIDESGMPKERFSAEFPKEGPSILRIQQVVRGDSAAYFCASSPAPSGSSTDTQYFGPGTRLTVL.